The TCR beta chain under discussion was sequenced for a study of OX40 agonist ivuxolimab in advanced cancers. Turning to the study itself: Patients were given ivuxolimab, an antibody that agonizes OX40 (CD134).

The CDR3 totals 12 residues. V lost 4 bases, J lost 8 bases, and 9 bases lay in between. Per the germline V gene, CDR1 is SGHTS and CDR2 is YDEGEE. Blood was sampled at baseline, cycle 4 day 1, and cycle 7 day 1. The table came from immunoSEQ multiplex PCR; TCRdb's copy has only in-frame clones and leaves some out. The sample carries tens of thousands of clones, around 89% recorded once. This chain links TRBV5-8 with TRBJ1-4; D not certain. Material: CD4+ or CD8+ T cells sorted from blood, obtained in a trial of the OX40 agonist ivuxolimab. This TCR was recovered from an adult with an advanced solid tumor such as melanoma, head and neck, liver or kidney cancer. CDR3 in DNA: TGTGCCAGCAGCCCTTGGACGGAAAAACTGTTTTTT. This translates into CASSPWTEKLFF.